This TCR beta chain came from a study of cytomegalovirus exposure and HLA in healthy donors. In the PCR, 60 Vbeta and 13 Jbeta primers were used. Data came from immunoSEQ multiplex PCR; TCRdb stores just in-frame clones and leaves some out. This sample yields about 200,000 clones, of which about nine tenths are seen a single time; around 0.99% belongs to the top ten. As concerns this clone: Its specificity is unknown.

CDR3 length: 15 residues. V lost 3 bases to trimming and J lost 4 bases; unmatched junction nucleotides: 6. The V gene's germline CDR1 is KGHSH and CDR2 LQKENI. Study-wide findings and caveats: A later analysis found most CMV-associated TCR beta chains apparently HLA-restricted. Data from an earlier analysis indicated that most TCR beta V segments were productive either about 90% or about 30% of the time.

The specimen sequenced was PBMCs. The V call is TRBV18, the J call TRBJ1-2; 9 bases are shared with TRBD1. This receptor was identified in a boy between 2 and 10 years old in good health and CMV-seronegative. CDR3 in amino acids: CASSPTGGRGYGYTF. The CDR3 DNA reads as TGTGCCAGCTCACCGACAGGGGGTCGGGGCTATGGCTACACCTTC.